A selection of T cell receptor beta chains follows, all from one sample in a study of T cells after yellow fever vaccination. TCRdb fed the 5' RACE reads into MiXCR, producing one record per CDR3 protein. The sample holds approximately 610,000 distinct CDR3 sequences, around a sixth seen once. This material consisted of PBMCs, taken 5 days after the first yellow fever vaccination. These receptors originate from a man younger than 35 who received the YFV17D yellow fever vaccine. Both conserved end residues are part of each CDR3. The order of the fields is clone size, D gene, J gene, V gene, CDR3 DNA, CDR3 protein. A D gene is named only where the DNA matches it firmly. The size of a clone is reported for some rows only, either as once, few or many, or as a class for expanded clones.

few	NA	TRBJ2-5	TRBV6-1	TGTGCCAGCAGTGAGTCGTGGGGCCAGGAGACCCAGTACTTC	CASSESWGQETQYF
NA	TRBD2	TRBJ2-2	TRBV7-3	TGTGCCAGCACCCAACGGGCTAGCGGGGCCGGGGAGCTGTTTTTT	CASTQRASGAGELFF
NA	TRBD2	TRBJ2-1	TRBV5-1	TGCGCCAGCAGCTTTCGAGCGGGGGGGGACAATGAGCAGTTCTTC	CASSFRAGGDNEQFF
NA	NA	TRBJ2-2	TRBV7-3	TGTGCCAGCAGCCAGGGGCAGGGGACAACCGGGGAGCTGCTTTTT	CASSQGQGTTGELLF
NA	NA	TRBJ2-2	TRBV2	TGTGCCAGCAGGGGACACCAGAACACCGGGGAGCTGTTTTTT	CASRGHQNTGELFF
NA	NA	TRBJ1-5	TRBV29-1	TGCAGCGTTGCCGCGGGCCTGAATAGCAATCAGCCCCAGCATTTT	CSVAAGLNSNQPQHF
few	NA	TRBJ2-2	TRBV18	TGTGCCAGCTCACCACGGGAGGCCTCGAACACCGGGGAGCTGTTTTTT	CASSPREASNTGELFF
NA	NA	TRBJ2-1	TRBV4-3	TGCGCCAGCAGCCAAGCTCCCCCGGGGCACCCCTCCTACAATGAGCAGTTCTTC	CASSQAPPGHPSYNEQFF
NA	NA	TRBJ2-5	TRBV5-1	TGCGCCAGCAGCTTGGCCGACTACCAAGAGACCCAGTACTTC	CASSLADYQETQYF
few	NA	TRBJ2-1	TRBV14	TGTGCCAGCAGCCAAGCAAGCCTCAATGAGCAGTTCTTC	CASSQASLNEQFF
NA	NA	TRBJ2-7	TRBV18	TGTGCCAGCTCACCGGCCGCCGCTTTCGAGCAGTACTTC	CASSPAAAFEQYF
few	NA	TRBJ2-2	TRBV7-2	TGTGCCATCGGATACGGGGAGCTGTTTTTT	CAIGYGELFF
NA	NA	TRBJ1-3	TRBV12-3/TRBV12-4	TGTGCCAGCTTACCCTCTGGAAACACCATATATTTT	CASLPSGNTIYF
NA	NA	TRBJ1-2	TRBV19	TGTGCCAGTAGTCCGGAAGACTATGGCTACACCTTC	CASSPEDYGYTF
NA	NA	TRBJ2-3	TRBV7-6	TGTGCCAGCAGCACCCCCCTGGATACGCAGTATTTT	CASSTPLDTQYF
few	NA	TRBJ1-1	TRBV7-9	TGTGCCAGCAGCTTCTTGGCGACAAATGCAGCTTTCTTT	CASSFLATNAAFF
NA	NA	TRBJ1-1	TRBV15	TGTGCCACCAGCAGGGAGACGATGAACACTGAAGCTTTCTTT	CATSRETMNTEAFF
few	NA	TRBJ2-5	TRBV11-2	TGTGCCAGCAGCCCAAGCAGGCCCGACCCCAGAGGGACCCAGTACTTC	CASSPSRPDPRGTQYF
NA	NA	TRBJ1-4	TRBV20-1	TGCAGTGCAAACGTAGCAACTAATGAAAAACTGTTTTTT	CSANVATNEKLFF
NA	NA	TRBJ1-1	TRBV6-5	TGTGCCAGCAGTTACGGAGACGGATACACTGAAGCTTTCTTT	CASSYGDGYTEAFF
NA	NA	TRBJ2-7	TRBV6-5	TGTGCCAGCAGGTGGGGGCGAGGCGAGCAGTACTTC	CASRWGRGEQYF
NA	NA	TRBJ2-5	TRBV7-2	TGTGCCAGCAGCCTACAGATGGAGACCCAGTACTTC	CASSLQMETQYF
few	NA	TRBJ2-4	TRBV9	TGTGCCAGCAGCGTAGGATGGGAGGGGGTACCCAAAAACATTCAGTACTTC	CASSVGWEGVPKNIQYF
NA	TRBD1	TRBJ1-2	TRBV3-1	TGTGCCAGCAGCCAAGGCTACAGGGGGCAAAATGGCTACACCTTC	CASSQGYRGQNGYTF
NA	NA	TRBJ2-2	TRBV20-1	TGCAGTGCTATTCCAGGGATGAACACCGGGGAGCTGTTTTTT	CSAIPGMNTGELFF
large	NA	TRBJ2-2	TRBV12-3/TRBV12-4	TGTGCCAGCACACACCTTCGGAACATCAACACCGGGGAGCTGTTTTTT	CASTHLRNINTGELFF
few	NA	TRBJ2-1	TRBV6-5	TGTGCCAGCAGTTCAGCCGACAGAACGACTGAGCAGTTCTTC	CASSSADRTTEQFF
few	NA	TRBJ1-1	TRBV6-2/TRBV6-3	TGTGCCAGCAGTTACTCGAACAGGGCTGGCACTGAAGCTTTCTTT	CASSYSNRAGTEAFF
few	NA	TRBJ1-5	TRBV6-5	TGTGCCAGCAGTTACAACAGTCGACTTCAGCCCCAGCATTTT	CASSYNSRLQPQHF
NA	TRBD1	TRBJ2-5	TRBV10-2	TGCGCCAGCAGTCAGGGGGCGAAGACCCAGTACTTC	CASSQGAKTQYF
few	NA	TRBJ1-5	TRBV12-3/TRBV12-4	TGTGCCAGCAGTTTAGCCCCCTTTGAAAGGCATTTT	CASSLAPFERHF
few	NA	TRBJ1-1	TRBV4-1	TGCGCCAGCAGAATGGGGACGGGAGACACTGAAGCTTTCTTT	CASRMGTGDTEAFF
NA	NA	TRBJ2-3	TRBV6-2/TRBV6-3	TGTGCCAGCAGTAAACAGGGTGTCGACACAGATACGCAGTATTTT	CASSKQGVDTDTQYF
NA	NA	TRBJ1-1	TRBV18	TGTGCCAGCTCACCATTTAGGGGCACTGAAGCTTTCTTT	CASSPFRGTEAFF
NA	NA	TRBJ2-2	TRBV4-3	TGCGCCAGCAGCCAAGAGAACGGGGTAGCCGGGGAGCTGTTTTTT	CASSQENGVAGELFF
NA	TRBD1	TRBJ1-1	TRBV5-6	TGTGCCAGCAGCTTACTGACAGGGGTGGACACTGAAGCTTTCTTT	CASSLLTGVDTEAFF
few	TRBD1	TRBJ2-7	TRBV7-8	TGTGCCAGCAGCCCGTGGACAGGGCGCTCCTACGAGCAGTACTTC	CASSPWTGRSYEQYF
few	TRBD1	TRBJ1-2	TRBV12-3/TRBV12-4	TGTGCCAGCAGTCCGGGACAGGGGGCGCTCGGCTACACCTTC	CASSPGQGALGYTF
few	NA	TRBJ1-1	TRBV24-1	TGTGCCACCGAGGGATTGGGCACTGAAGCTTTCTTT	CATEGLGTEAFF
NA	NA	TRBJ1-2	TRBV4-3	TGCGCCAGCAGCCATTACAGAGACTATGGCTACACCTTC	CASSHYRDYGYTF
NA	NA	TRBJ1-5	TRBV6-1	TGTGCCAGCAATGAGGGGGTTCAGCCCCAGCATTTT	CASNEGVQPQHF
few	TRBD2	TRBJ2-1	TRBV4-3	TGCGCCAGCAGCCAAGATCCACTAGCGGGGGGGCCCAACACACGGCATGAGCAGTTCTTC	CASSQDPLAGGPNTRHEQFF
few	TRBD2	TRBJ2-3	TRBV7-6	TGTGCCAGCAGCACCCGAGGGGGACTAGCTACCACAGATACGCAGTATTTT	CASSTRGGLATTDTQYF
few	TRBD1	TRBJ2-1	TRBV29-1	TGCAGCGTTACACAGGGGACCTACAATGAGCAGTTCTTC	CSVTQGTYNEQFF
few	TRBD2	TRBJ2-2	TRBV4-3	TGCGCCAGCAGCCAAGATCTCGGGGGGGGCCAGTACGGGGAGCTGTTTTTT	CASSQDLGGGQYGELFF
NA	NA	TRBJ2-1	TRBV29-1	TGCAGCGTTGTCCAGGGGAGGGATGAGCAGTTCTTC	CSVVQGRDEQFF
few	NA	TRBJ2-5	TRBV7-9	TGTGCCAGCAGCTTAGTCTCCGGGTTGCGTGAGACCCAGTACTTC	CASSLVSGLRETQYF
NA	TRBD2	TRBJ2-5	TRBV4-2	TGTGCCAGCAGCCACCGACTAGCGGGGGGGGCCGTTGAGACCCAGTACTTC	CASSHRLAGGAVETQYF
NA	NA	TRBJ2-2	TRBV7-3	TGTGCCAGCAGCCCCCCTGGGCTAGCGAGGACCGGGGAGCTGTTTTTT	CASSPPGLARTGELFF
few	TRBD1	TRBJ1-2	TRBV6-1	TGTGCCAGCAAATCCCAGGGGGGTTATAACTATGGCTACACCTTC	CASKSQGGYNYGYTF
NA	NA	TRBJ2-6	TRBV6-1	TGTGCCAGCAGTCTCCAGGGACTTCGGTCGGCCAACGTCCTGACTTTC	CASSLQGLRSANVLTF
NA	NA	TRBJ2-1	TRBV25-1	TGTGCCAGCCGGGATCCGGGACCTTACAATGAGCAGTTCTTC	CASRDPGPYNEQFF